The clone carrying this T cell receptor beta chain was counted many times. Read coverage stops 3 residues before the CDR3 terminus; the germline J gene supplies the remainder. The table came from immunoSEQ multiplex PCR; TCRdb's copy has only in-frame clones and leaves some out. The sample was found to contain tens of thousands of clones, and every one recurs. This CDR3 is 14 amino acids long. Germline loops: CDR1 MRHNA, CDR2 SNTAGT. V shed 6 bases and J 6 bases; nucleotides not matched to a gene: 8. This sample stems from a study of T cell clonality in common variable immunodeficiency. Input material: peripheral blood mononuclear cells. The TCR originated in a person between 18 and 75 years old in good health. This chain joins TRBV6-4 and TRBJ2-3; 8 nucleotides line up with TRBD1. CDR3 bases read: TGTGCCAGCAGCTCCGACCACAGGGGGGATACG. It is translated as CASSSDHRGDT. The full CDR3 protein is CASSSDHRGDTQYF.